These T cell receptor beta chains were read from a single sample in a study of OX40 agonist ivuxolimab in advanced cancers. Using immunoSEQ multiplex PCR, the repertoire was profiled, and TCRdb retains in-frame clones only, with some absent. This sample has about 21,000 clones, with approximately 80% found just once. Material: CD4+ or CD8+ T cells sorted from blood, obtained in a trial of the OX40 agonist ivuxolimab. The receptor set was obtained from an adult with an advanced solid tumor such as melanoma, head and neck, liver or kidney cancer. CDR3s include the opening cysteine and the closing phenylalanine or tryptophan. The D gene is left open where the match is weak. Expanded clones are given a class, and other clones once, few, many or no size at all.

D gene: TRBD1; V gene: TRBV25-1; J gene: TRBJ1-5; clone size: .; CDR3 protein: CASRGTGGYQPQHF; CDR3 DNA: TGTGCCAGCAGGGGGACAGGGGGTTATCAGCCCCAGCATTTT
D gene: .; V gene: TRBV19; J gene: TRBJ2-4; clone size: .; CDR3 protein: CASSPLSHRGLAKNIQYF; CDR3 DNA: TGTGCCAGTAGTCCCCTGTCCCACAGGGGACTAGCCAAAAACATTCAGTACTTC
D gene: .; V gene: TRBV10-3; J gene: TRBJ1-1; clone size: once; CDR3 protein: CASRSGNTEAFF; CDR3 DNA: TGTGCCAGTCGGAGCGGGAACACTGAAGCTTTCTTT
D gene: .; V gene: TRBV7-9; J gene: TRBJ2-7; clone size: .; CDR3 protein: CASSLGPNYEQYF; CDR3 DNA: TGTGCCAGCAGCTTAGGTCCAAACTACGAGCAGTACTTC
D gene: .; V gene: TRBV6-5; J gene: TRBJ2-7; clone size: .; CDR3 protein: CASSYSGPTSYEQYF; CDR3 DNA: TGTGCCAGCAGTTACTCGGGACCTACTTCCTACGAGCAGTACTTC
D gene: TRBD2; V gene: TRBV19; J gene: TRBJ2-3; clone size: .; CDR3 protein: CASSIPGLGGTDTQYF; CDR3 DNA: TGTGCCAGTAGTATCCCGGGACTAGGGGGCACAGATACGCAGTATTTT
D gene: .; V gene: TRBV29-1; J gene: TRBJ2-1; clone size: .; CDR3 protein: CSGVRRADLYNEQFF; CDR3 DNA: TGCAGCGGGGTCAGGCGTGCGGACCTTTACAATGAGCAGTTCTTC
D gene: TRBD1; V gene: TRBV27; J gene: TRBJ2-5; clone size: .; CDR3 protein: CASSSNSLTGGGETQYF; CDR3 DNA: TGTGCCAGCAGTTCCAACTCCCTGACAGGGGGCGGGGAGACCCAGTACTTC
D gene: .; V gene: TRBV7-9; J gene: TRBJ1-2; clone size: .; CDR3 protein: CASSLGTEGYGYTF; CDR3 DNA: TGTGCCAGCAGCCTCGGGACGGAAGGCTATGGCTACACCTTC
D gene: .; V gene: TRBV7-9; J gene: TRBJ2-7; clone size: .; CDR3 protein: CASSLPSRQRRHEQYF; CDR3 DNA: TGTGCCAGCAGCTTACCTTCTCGACAGCGCCGGCACGAGCAGTACTTC
D gene: TRBD2; V gene: TRBV9; J gene: TRBJ2-7; clone size: .; CDR3 protein: CASSPSGGASYEQYF; CDR3 DNA: TGTGCCAGCAGCCCTAGCGGGGGGGCGTCCTACGAGCAGTACTTC
D gene: .; V gene: TRBV20-1; J gene: TRBJ2-1; clone size: .; CDR3 protein: CSARGGEQFF; CDR3 DNA: TGCAGTGCTAGAGGGGGTGAGCAGTTCTTC
D gene: TRBD1; V gene: TRBV28; J gene: TRBJ1-4; clone size: .; CDR3 protein: CASSPLEGAANEKLFF; CDR3 DNA: TGTGCCAGCAGTCCTCTCGAGGGGGCGGCTAATGAAAAACTGTTTTTT
D gene: TRBD1; V gene: TRBV27; J gene: TRBJ2-7; clone size: .; CDR3 protein: CASSLGTGRRDEQYF; CDR3 DNA: TGTGCCAGCAGTTTAGGGACAGGGAGGAGGGACGAGCAGTACTTC
D gene: TRBD2; V gene: TRBV5-4; J gene: TRBJ2-3; clone size: .; CDR3 protein: CASSLETSGNADTQYF; CDR3 DNA: TGTGCCAGCAGCTTGGAGACTAGCGGTAACGCAGATACGCAGTATTTT
D gene: .; V gene: TRBV6-5; J gene: TRBJ2-2; clone size: .; CDR3 protein: CASSYFGTGELFF; CDR3 DNA: TGTGCCAGCAGTTACTTCGGCACCGGGGAGCTGTTTTTT
D gene: .; V gene: TRBV7-6; J gene: TRBJ2-5; clone size: .; CDR3 protein: CASSLRWQETQYF; CDR3 DNA: TGTGCCAGCAGCTTACGCTGGCAAGAGACCCAGTACTTC
D gene: TRBD1; V gene: TRBV5-3; J gene: TRBJ2-7; clone size: .; CDR3 protein: CARSRDRADEQYF; CDR3 DNA: TGTGCCAGAAGCCGGGACAGGGCGGACGAGCAGTACTTC
D gene: .; V gene: TRBV9; J gene: TRBJ2-7; clone size: few; CDR3 protein: CASSVEGSQDEQYF; CDR3 DNA: TGTGCCAGCAGCGTAGAGGGTAGTCAGGACGAGCAGTACTTC
D gene: .; V gene: TRBV5-6; J gene: TRBJ1-1; clone size: .; CDR3 protein: CASSSSGRVAEAFF; CDR3 DNA: TGTGCCAGCAGCTCATCCGGACGGGTAGCTGAAGCTTTCTTT
D gene: .; V gene: TRBV12-5; J gene: TRBJ2-2; clone size: .; CDR3 protein: CASGLVPGTTNTGELFF; CDR3 DNA: TGTGCTAGTGGTTTGGTACCTGGGACGACCAACACCGGGGAGCTGTTTTTT